These 22 T cell receptor beta chains originate from one sample sequenced in a study of OX40 agonist ivuxolimab in advanced cancers. TCRdb's table, derived via immunoSEQ multiplex PCR, lists solely in-frame clones and lacks some. The sample holds under 13,000 clones, over 70% seen once. The specimen was CD4+ or CD8+ T cells sorted from blood, collected in a trial of the OX40 agonist ivuxolimab. The receptors were gathered from an adult with an advanced solid tumor such as melanoma, head and neck, liver or kidney cancer.

This chain connects TRBV5-4 to TRBJ2-1; TRBD2 agrees at 11 bases. Trimming cost V 5 bases and J 4 bases; bases outside gene matches: 8. There are 16 residues in the CDR3. Germline assignment: CDR1 SGHNT and CDR2 YYREEE (reference sequence). The CDR3 protein is CASRAVGTSGYNEQFF. CDR3 coding DNA: TGTGCCAGCAGAGCCGTGGGGACTAGCGGTTACAATGAGCAGTTCTTC.

The chain combines TRBV7-9 with TRBJ2-5, with D perhaps matching TRBD1 or TRBD2 (6 bases each). The CDR3 loop spans 13 amino acids. Germline V gene sequence: CDR1 SEHNR, CDR2 FQNEAQ (reference sequence). V lost 5 bases, J lost 5 bases, and 12 bases lay in between. CDR3 loop: CASSLRGDETQYF. Here the CDR3 DNA reads TGTGCCAGCAGCCTTAGGGGGGACGAGACCCAGTACTTC.

The genes are TRBV6-5 and TRBJ2-1, with D perhaps given as TRBD1 or TRBD2 (7 bases each). Germline CDR1 reads MNHEY; CDR2 reads SVGAGI. This CDR3 spans 14 amino acids. V was pared by 8 bases and J by 15 bases, with 26 bases between. The DNA for the CDR3 is TGTGCCAGCTCTAGCGCCATTCAGGGGGGGGACCTGTTCTTC. Protein sequence: CASSSAIQGGDLFF.

J is TRBJ2-7 and V is TRBV7-9, with D possibly matching TRBD1 (6 bases). This CDR3 is 17 amino acids long. V dropped 5 bases and J dropped 3 bases, with 23 bases sitting between them. CDR1 and CDR2 (germline): SEHNR, FQNEAQ (reference sequence). CDR3 region: CASSVLPGRTACYEQYF. The CDR3 coding sequence is TGTGCCAGCAGCGTCCTCCCGGGTAGGACAGCTTGCTACGAGCAGTACTTC.

The chain has TRBV4-2 and TRBJ2-3, with 9 bases matching TRBD2. J gave up 7 bases and V 0 bases, and 11 bases lay outside the gene matches. The CDR3 runs 17 residues. Germline assignment: CDR1 LGHNA and CDR2 YNFKEQ. CDR3 in DNA: TGTGCCAGCAGCCAAGAAGTTAGCGGGAGCGAAATGAATACGCAGTATTTT. This encodes CASSQEVSGSEMNTQYF.

Within the sample, this clone is medium-sized. The CDR3 bases are TGTGCCAGCAGTGAAGGAGACGGGAGCGTCTACGAGCAGTACTTC. Its translation: CASSEGDGSVYEQYF. The chain combines TRBV6-1 with TRBJ2-7; D is possibly TRBD2 (6 bases). In germline, CDR1 is MNHNS, CDR2 SASEGT. V gave up 1 base and J gave up 3 bases, with 13 bases separating them. This CDR3 comprises 15 residues.

In its sample, this clone ranks as large. The chain recombines TRBV6-1 with TRBJ2-7; tentatively, D is TRBD1 (8 bases). This CDR3 has 15 amino acids. V was shortened by 3 bases and J by 5 bases, with 17 bases between the two germline ends. CDR1 is MNHNS and CDR2 is SASEGT in the germline V gene. The CDR3 protein is CASSDVTGGGNEQYF. In DNA form, the CDR3 reads TGTGCCAGCAGTGACGTAACAGGGGGGGGCAACGAGCAGTACTTC.

In this sample, this clone turned up once. The chain combines TRBV9 with TRBJ1-6, with 8 positions matching TRBD1. CDR1 is SGDLS and CDR2 is YYNGEE in the germline V gene. J gave up 9 bases and V 0 bases, and 5 bases lay outside the gene matches. The CDR3 consists of 15 residues. CDR3: CASSVGAGGGSPLHF. Written as DNA, the CDR3 is TGTGCCAGCAGCGTAGGGGCAGGGGGCGGTTCACCCCTCCACTTT.

The chain employs TRBV30 and TRBJ2-2; D ambiguous. Germline V gene lookup returns CDR1 GTSNPN and CDR2 SVGIG (reference sequence). This CDR3 comprises 10 residues. Deletions cut 5 bases from V and 13 bases from J, with 11 bases between. The CDR3 spells CAWSRHRLFF. In nucleotides, the CDR3 is TGTGCCTGGTCAAGACACCGGCTGTTTTTT.

The gene calls are TRBV7-3 and TRBJ2-1; D is perhaps TRBD1 (6 bases). The CDR3 is made up of 13 amino acids. V was cut by 5 bases and J by 4 bases, with 9 bases left in between. The V gene's germline CDR1 is SGHTA and CDR2 FQGTGA. DNA of the CDR3: TGTGCCAGCAGCCCGGACAGTTACAATGAGCAGTTCTTC. Its protein is CASSPDSYNEQFF. Drawing the rest from reference TRBV7-3 and TRBJ2-1, the complete variable domain is GAGVSQTPSNKVTEKGKYVELRCDPISGHTALYWYRQSLGQGPEFLIYFQGTGAADDSGLPNDRFFAVRPEGSVSTLKIQRTERGDSAVYLCASSPDSYNEQFFGPGTRLTVL.

This chain connects TRBV29-1 to TRBJ2-1; 7 bases line up with TRBD1. The CDR3 totals 14 residues. Germline values: CDR1 SQVTM, CDR2 ANQGSEA. With V trimmed by 7 bases and J by 0 bases, 6 bases remained unmatched. The CDR3 sequence: CSGERDSSYNEQFF. In DNA, the CDR3 is TGCAGCGGCGAACGGGACAGCTCCTACAATGAGCAGTTCTTC.

This chain joins TRBV9 and TRBJ1-2; D is undetermined. Germline loops: CDR1 SGDLS, CDR2 YYNGEE. V lost 0 bases, J lost 8 bases, and 17 bases lay in between. The CDR3 contains 15 residues. The CDR3 DNA reads TGTGCCAGCAGCGTAGGCGCTGCCTTAATAGAGGGCTACACCTTC. It specifies CASSVGAALIEGYTF.

The J gene is TRBJ2-2, the V gene TRBV7-8; TRBD2 aligns across 8 bases. CDR1 is SGHVS, CDR2 FQNEAQ, per germline. The junction had 3 bases not matched to a gene; V was cut back by 4 bases and J by 5 bases. CDR3 size: 14 residues. The CDR3, as DNA: TGTGCCAGCAGCTCGGGGGGGCGGACCGGGGAGCTGTTTTTT. Its protein is CASSSGGRTGELFF.

The gene calls are TRBV7-2 and TRBJ2-1; the match to TRBD1 covers 8 bases. The germline V gene encodes CDR1 SGHTA and CDR2 FQGNSA. The CDR3 length is 15 residues. V lost 1 base, J lost 2 bases, and 1 base stayed unmatched. This CDR3 reads CASSLGTGPYNEQFF. DNA of the CDR3: TGTGCCAGCAGCTTAGGGACAGGGCCCTACAATGAGCAGTTCTTC. The full variable domain, completed using reference TRBV7-2 and TRBJ2-1, is GAGVSQSPSNKVTEKGKDVELRCDPISGHTALYWYRQSLGQGLEFLIYFQGNSAPDKSGLPSDRFSAERTGGSVSTLTIQRTQQEDSAVYLCASSLGTGPYNEQFFGPGTRLTVL.

J is TRBJ2-4 and V is TRBV27, with 9 bases matching TRBD1. Trimming took 5 bases from V and 1 from J; bases not matched to a gene: 3. The CDR3 totals 15 residues. The germline V gene has CDR1 MNHEY and CDR2 SMNVEV (reference sequence). The CDR3 DNA follows: TGTGCCAGCAGTGCGGGACAGGGTGCCAAAAACATTCAGTACTTC. Amino acids: CASSAGQGAKNIQYF.

This rearrangement joins TRBV4-1 to TRBJ2-7; D gene ambiguous. V lost 0 bases, J lost 2 bases, and 8 bases lay in between. This CDR3 region has 14 residues. Germline lookup yields CDR1 MGHRA and CDR2 YSYEKL. Here the CDR3 DNA reads TGCGCCAGCAGCCAAGAGACGGGTACCTACGAGCAGTACTTC. Protein product: CASSQETGTYEQYF.

The chain combines TRBV2 with TRBJ2-7; possibly TRBD1 for D (6 bases). There are 12 residues in the CDR3. Trimming pared 6 bases from V and 5 bases from J, leaving 11 bases between. Germline loops: CDR1 SNHLY, CDR2 FYNNEI. The CDR3 DNA reads as TGTGCCAGCAGCCGCAGGGACAACGAGCAGTACTTC. Encoded protein: CASSRRDNEQYF. The variable domain in full, completed from reference TRBV2 and TRBJ2-7, reads EPEVTQTPSHQVTQMGQEVILRCVPISNHLYFYWYRQILGQKVEFLVSFYNNEISEKSEIFDDQFSVERPDGSNFTLKIRSTKLEDSAMYFCASSRRDNEQYFGPGTRLTVT.

The rearrangement joins TRBV6-5 to TRBJ2-2; no firm D call. Trimming took off 4 bases at V and 0 bases at J, with 6 bases between the two ends. The germline CDR1 and CDR2 sequences are MNHEY and SVGAGI. The CDR3 runs to 14 residues. The DNA of the CDR3 is TGTGCCAGCAGTTTTGGGACGAACACCGGGGAGCTGTTTTTT. Translated, it gives CASSFGTNTGELFF.

The chain combines TRBV6-1 with TRBJ2-7; D gene uncertain. Germline V gene sequence: CDR1 MNHNS, CDR2 SASEGT. There are 14 residues in the CDR3. Trimming removed 6 bases at V and 2 bases at J, with 14 bases between. This chain's CDR3 is CASRARSTTYEQYF. The CDR3 region has the DNA TGTGCCAGCAGGGCACGCTCCACTACCTACGAGCAGTACTTC.

This chain links TRBV19 with TRBJ1-5, with a weak D call TRBD1 (6 bases). This CDR3 is built from 15 residues. CDR1 and CDR2 (germline): LNHDA, SQIVND (reference sequence). V lost 7 bases and J 7 bases, leaving 20 bases between the germline ends. For the CDR3, the DNA is TGTGCCAGTACCACGCGAGGGGGTAAACGCCAGCCCCAGCATTTT. Protein sequence: CASTTRGGKRQPQHF.

The V gene is TRBV13, the J gene TRBJ1-4, with 11 bases lining up with TRBD1. Germline V gene sequence: CDR1 PRHDT, CDR2 FYEKMQ (reference sequence). V was pared by 4 bases and J by 4 bases, with 8 bases of the junction left unmatched. The CDR3 has 17 amino acids. The DNA for the CDR3 is TGTGCCAGCAGCTCGAGGACAGGGGGCTACCTTAATGAAAAACTGTTTTTT. Protein sequence: CASSSRTGGYLNEKLFF.

The rearrangement joins TRBV11-1 to TRBJ2-1; D may match TRBD1 or TRBD2 (5 bases each). CDR1 is SGHAT and CDR2 is FQDESV in the germline V gene (reference sequence). This CDR3 spans 17 amino acids. The germline V and J ends were trimmed by 1 base and 3 bases, with 16 bases remaining between them. CDR3 sequence: CASSLVPGAHIYNEQFF. CDR3 sequence (DNA): TGTGCCAGCAGCTTAGTTCCCGGGGCCCATATCTACAATGAGCAGTTCTTC.